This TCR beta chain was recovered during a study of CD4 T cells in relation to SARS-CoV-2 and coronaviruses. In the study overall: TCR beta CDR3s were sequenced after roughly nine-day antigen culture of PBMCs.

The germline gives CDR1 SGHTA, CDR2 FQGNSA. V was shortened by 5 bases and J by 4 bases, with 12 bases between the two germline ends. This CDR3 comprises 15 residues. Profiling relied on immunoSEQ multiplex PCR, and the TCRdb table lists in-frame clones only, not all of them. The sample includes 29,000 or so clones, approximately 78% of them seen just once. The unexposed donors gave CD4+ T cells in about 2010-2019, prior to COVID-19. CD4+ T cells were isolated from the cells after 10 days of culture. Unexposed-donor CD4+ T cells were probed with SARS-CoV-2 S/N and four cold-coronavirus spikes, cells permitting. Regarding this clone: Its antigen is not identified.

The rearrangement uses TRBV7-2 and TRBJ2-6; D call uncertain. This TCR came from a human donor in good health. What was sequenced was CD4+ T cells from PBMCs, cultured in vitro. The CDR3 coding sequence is TGTGCCAGCAGCCATGAATCCGCCGGGGCCAACGTCCTGACTTTC. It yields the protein CASSHESAGANVLTF.